The clone carrying this T cell receptor beta chain was seen once. Its specificity is unknown. The data derive from a study of siplizumab effects on memory and regulatory T cells. Study-level results: The alloresponse seemed to draw substantially on naive T cells, which appeared more diverse than memory cells. A mean of about 72% of mappable alloreactive CD4+ clones were Treg-derived with siplizumab, compared with approximately 29% in controls. Of the proliferating CD4+ or CD8+ clones, roughly 80-96% lacked a naive or memory phenotype that could be assigned.

Germline CDR1 is KGHSH and CDR2 is LQKENI. V gave up 2 bases and J gave up 6 bases, with 16 bases separating them. The CDR3 totals 16 residues. Here immunoSEQ multiplex PCR was the method, and the copy in TCRdb shows in-frame clones only, minus some. Among roughly 64,000 clones listed, roughly 97% were seen once. This clonotype was sampled from a human donor in good health. J is TRBJ2-2 and V is TRBV18, with a tentative D call TRBD1 (6 bases). Sequenced input: naive CD8+ T cells sorted from blood. CDR3: CASSPSSTGRAGELFF. The CDR3, as DNA: TGTGCCAGCTCACCATCTTCGACAGGACGGGCCGGGGAGCTGTTTTTT.